Listed here are 27 T cell receptor beta chains from one sample, sequenced in a study of T cell repertoires in cytomegalovirus infection. Using its own MiXCR run on the reads, TCRdb lists one record per CDR3 protein. The table has 150,000 to 200,000 distinct CDR3 sequences, approximately 28% seen once; the top ten hold 31%. Sequenced: PBMCs. All receptors derive from a human donor in good health (CMV status not recorded). Some clones in this sample may be carry-over from other donors' samples.

This clonotype was observed at least ten times. The J gene is TRBJ2-2, the V gene TRBV5-1; 9 bases agree with TRBD1. Germline CDR1 and CDR2: SGHRS and YFSETQ. The CDR3 is 16 amino acids. Trimming removed 4 bases from V and 0 bases from J; junction bases left unmatched: 4. The CDR3 here is CASSPDRGANTGELFF. In DNA, the CDR3 is TGCGCCAGCAGCCCCGACAGGGGGGCGAACACCGGGGAGCTGTTTTTT.

This clonotype was detected only a few times. J is TRBJ2-3 and V is TRBV28, with 7 bases aligning to TRBD1. CDR1 is MDHEN and CDR2 is SYDVKM in the germline V gene. The CDR3 runs to 14 residues. V gave up 5 bases and J gave up 4 bases; unmatched junction bases: 6. This CDR3 reads CASSATGTPDTQYF. The CDR3 DNA reads TGTGCCAGCAGTGCGACAGGGACCCCAGATACGCAGTATTTT. Looking up the rest from reference TRBV28 and TRBJ2-3 gives the full variable domain: DVKVTQSSRYLVKRTGEKVFLECVQDMDHENMFWYRQDPGLGLRLIYFSYDVKMKEKGDIPEGYSVSREKKERFSLILESASTNQTSMYLCASSATGTPDTQYFGPGTRLTVL.

This clonotype has ten or more counts. The CDR3 reads CASSLQGAGTYEQYF. The CDR3 nucleotides read TGTGCCAGCAGCTTACAGGGGGCGGGGACCTACGAGCAGTACTTC. The chain has TRBV7-2 and TRBJ2-7, with TRBD1 identical over 8 bases. There are 15 residues in the CDR3. The V gene's germline CDR1 is SGHTA and CDR2 FQGNSA. V trimming: 2 bases; J trimming: 2 bases; junction bases outside the gene matches: 5.

This clonotype has just a few counts. CDR3 region: CASSYFQGGTEAFF. The DNA of the CDR3 is TGTGCCAGCAGTTACTTCCAGGGCGGGACTGAAGCTTTCTTT. The chain carries TRBV6-5 and TRBJ1-1, with D tentatively TRBD1 (5 bases). Trimming took off 1 base at V and 5 bases at J, with 11 bases between the two ends. Germline CDR1 and CDR2: MNHEY and SVGAGI. CDR3 length: 14 amino acids.

This clonotype was detected ten times or more. The V gene is TRBV7-2, the J gene TRBJ1-1, with D unresolved. The germline CDR1 and CDR2 sequences are SGHTA and FQGNSA. The CDR3 has 15 residues. V lost 5 bases to trimming and J lost 5 bases, with 18 bases between them. CDR3 in DNA: TGTGCCAGCAGCCAAGAAGCCGAGGGAATGACTGAAGCTTTCTTT. Its translation is CASSQEAEGMTEAFF.

The rearrangement links TRBV19 to TRBJ1-1, with 7 bases identical to TRBD1. The germline gives CDR1 LNHDA, CDR2 SQIVND (reference sequence). The CDR3 consists of 15 residues. V was clipped by 7 bases and J by 0 bases; unmatched bases: 8. The CDR3, as DNA: TGTGCCAGTATTCCGCCCGGGACAGTGAACACTGAAGCTTTCTTT. It codes for CASIPPGTVNTEAFF.

This clonotype was detected a few times. This rearrangement joins TRBV30 to TRBJ2-1, with D possibly TRBD1 on 7 matching bases. Between the trimmed V and J ends, which lost 6 bases and 8 bases, there was a span of 23 bases. CDR1 is GTSNPN, CDR2 SVGIG, per germline (reference sequence). The CDR3 length is 15 residues. CDR3 sequence: CACPRGAGVFDEQFF. DNA of the CDR3: TGTGCCTGCCCCAGGGGGGCCGGAGTCTTCGATGAGCAGTTCTTC.

This clonotype was recorded at least ten times. This chain joins TRBV7-2 and TRBJ1-2; D gene ambiguous. This CDR3 region has 14 residues. Trimming removed 2 bases at V and 4 bases at J, with 11 bases between. Germline CDR1 SGHTA, CDR2 FQGNSA. CDR3 bases: TGTGCCAGCAGCTTATGGGCAGGAGGCTATGGCTACACCTTC. Amino acids: CASSLWAGGYGYTF.

This clonotype was seen a handful of times. The chain uses TRBV19 and TRBJ1-4; D may be TRBD1 (5 bases). The CDR3 contains 15 residues. V was shortened by 7 bases and J by 8 bases, with 20 bases between the two germline ends. CDR1 is LNHDA and CDR2 is SQIVND in the germline V gene (reference sequence). The CDR3 region is CASTPTWGLREKLFF. DNA of the CDR3: TGTGCCAGTACTCCCACATGGGGCCTGAGAGAAAAACTGTTTTTT.

This sequence joins TRBV11-2 and TRBJ1-2, with D unresolved. Germline CDR1 reads SGHAT; CDR2 reads FQNNGV. The CDR3 spans 11 residues. V was cut by 1 base and J by 13 bases, with 10 bases left in between. The CDR3 is CASSLAIGSTF. CDR3 coding DNA: TGTGCCAGCAGCTTAGCTATAGGGTCCACCTTC.

The chain joins TRBV6-1 to TRBJ2-7; D is uncertain. There are 13 residues in the CDR3. Looked up from germline, CDR1 is MNHNS and CDR2 is SASEGT. Trimming shortened V by 0 bases and J by 6 bases, and 9 bases separated the two germline ends. CDR3: CASSEALHGEQYF. CDR3 in DNA: TGTGCCAGCAGTGAAGCGCTGCACGGCGAGCAGTACTTC.

This clonotype was observed a few times. This rearrangement joins TRBV7-8 to TRBJ1-1, with 7 nucleotides matching TRBD1. Per germline, CDR1 SGHVS and CDR2 FQNEAQ. CDR3 size: 14 residues. J gave up 5 bases and V 5 bases, and 8 bases lay outside the gene matches. CDR3 coding DNA: TGTGCCAGCAGCCTGACAGGGCAGGGGACTGAAGCTTTCTTT. Translated: CASSLTGQGTEAFF.

The chain is built from TRBV20-1 and TRBJ2-5; perhaps D is TRBD1 or TRBD2 (6 bases each). V shed 0 bases and J shed 3 bases, with 14 bases lying between them. The length of the CDR3 is 15 residues. Germline loops: CDR1 DFQATT, CDR2 SNEGSKA (reference sequence). The CDR3 sequence: CSARDRRGVEETQYF. CDR3 nucleotides: TGCAGTGCTAGAGATCGGAGGGGGGTGGAAGAGACCCAGTACTTC.

This clonotype was observed a few times. The chain links TRBV7-2 to TRBJ1-5; no clear D. The CDR3 is 13 amino acids. Trimming left V 5 bases short and J 5 bases short, with 10 bases between. The V gene's germline CDR1 is SGHTA and CDR2 FQGNSA. This chain's CDR3 is CASSGTAHQPQHF. The DNA of the CDR3 is TGTGCCAGCAGCGGAACAGCCCATCAGCCCCAGCATTTT.

The gene calls are TRBV7-9 and TRBJ2-2; tentative D call: TRBD2 (5 bases). Germline-derived CDR1 and CDR2 are SEHNR and FQNEAQ (reference sequence). V was clipped by 5 bases and J by 7 bases, with 17 bases between them. CDR3 length: 15 amino acids. For the CDR3, the DNA is TGTGCCAGCAGCCCGGACTCCGGTGGGATCGGGGAGCTGTTTTTT. It codes for CASSPDSGGIGELFF. Full variable domain (missing parts from reference TRBV7-9 and TRBJ2-2): DTGVSQNPRHKITKRGQNVTFRCDPISEHNRLYWYRQTLGQGPEFLTYFQNEAQLEKSRLLSDRFSAERPKGSFSTLEIQRTEQGDSAMYLCASSPDSGGIGELFFGEGSRLTVL.

Ten or more counts support this clonotype. The chain combines TRBV7-2 with TRBJ2-2; tentatively, D is TRBD2 (6 bases). Germline loops: CDR1 SGHTA, CDR2 FQGNSA. The length of the CDR3 is 15 residues. Trimming removed 5 bases from V and 4 bases from J, with 14 bases in between. The CDR3 protein is CASSGLSGGTGELFF. Here the CDR3 DNA reads TGTGCCAGCAGCGGACTCTCCGGGGGCACCGGGGAGCTGTTTTTT. The variable domain in full, with the rest retrieved from reference TRBV7-2 and TRBJ2-2, is GAGVSQSPSNKVTEKGKDVELRCDPISGHTALYWYRQSLGQGLEFLIYFQGNSAPDKSGLPSDRFSAERTGGSVSTLTIQRTQQEDSAVYLCASSGLSGGTGELFFGEGSRLTVL.

The sample holds a few counts of this clonotype. This sequence joins TRBV6-6 and TRBJ1-3, with 7 bases identical to TRBD1. CDR1 MNHNY and CDR2 SVGAGI come from the germline V gene (reference sequence). The V segment lost 6 bases and the J segment 4 bases; nucleotides outside the gene matches: 6. There are 14 residues in the CDR3. The CDR3 here is CASRTGYAGNTIYF. DNA of the CDR3: TGTGCCAGCAGGACAGGGTACGCGGGAAACACCATATATTTT.

The chain uses TRBV11-2 and TRBJ1-1, with D uncertain. CDR1 and CDR2 from the germline V gene are SGHAT and FQNNGV. The CDR3 totals 16 residues. Trimming took 0 bases from V and 4 from J, leaving 15 bases between them. This CDR3 reads CASSLDLAGPTTEAFF. Written as DNA, the CDR3 is TGTGCCAGCAGCTTAGATCTAGCTGGGCCGACCACTGAAGCTTTCTTT.

The chain has TRBV29-1 and TRBJ1-1; 7 nucleotides agree with TRBD1. CDR1 and CDR2 (germline): SQVTM, ANQGSEA. Losses at the gene ends were 5 bases for V and 5 bases for J; bases not matched to a gene: 5. The length of the CDR3 is 12 residues. The CDR3 protein is CSVKTGITEAFF. The CDR3, as DNA: TGCAGCGTTAAGACAGGGATAACTGAAGCTTTCTTT.

This clonotype was counted between two and nine times. The J gene is TRBJ1-5, the V gene TRBV6-2 or TRBV6-3; D remains ambiguous. Between the trimmed V and J ends, which lost 2 bases and 0 bases, there was a span of 5 bases. Germline V gives CDR1 MNHEY, CDR2 SVGEGT. CDR3 length: 14 residues. The CDR3 DNA follows: TGTGCCAGCAGTTACACAGATAGCAATCAGCCCCAGCATTTT. Translating gives CASSYTDSNQPQHF.

At least ten counts were recorded for this clonotype. The chain couples TRBV7-2 to TRBJ2-1; TRBD2 matches 10 bases. This CDR3 has 14 amino acids. V lost 5 bases to trimming and J lost 4 bases; unmatched junction nucleotides: 2. Germline assignment: CDR1 SGHTA and CDR2 FQGNSA. The CDR3 spells CASSGLADYNEQFF. Here the CDR3 DNA reads TGTGCCAGCAGCGGACTAGCGGATTACAATGAGCAGTTCTTC.

The V and J genes are TRBV6-2 or TRBV6-3 and TRBJ1-6; D remains ambiguous. The CDR3 extends over 12 amino acids. Germline V CDR1 and CDR2: MNHEY, SVGEGT. Deletions cut 2 bases from V and 8 bases from J, with 4 bases between. The CDR3 sequence: CASSYADSPLHF. CDR3 in DNA: TGTGCCAGCAGTTACGCTGATTCACCCCTCCACTTT.

The CDR3 nucleotides are TGTGCCAGCAGCTTTGGACAGGCGAACACCGGGGAGCTGTTTTTT. Amino acids: CASSFGQANTGELFF. The chain joins TRBV7-3 to TRBJ2-2, with 7 bases matching TRBD1. Losses at the gene ends were 3 bases for V and 0 bases for J; bases not matched to a gene: 1. The germline gives CDR1 SGHTA, CDR2 FQGTGA. There are 15 residues in the CDR3.

In its sample, this clonotype was seen a few times. The V gene is TRBV7-2, the J gene TRBJ1-4, with no clear D. The CDR3 sequence is 15 residues long. From germline, CDR1 is SGHTA and CDR2 FQGNSA. V dropped 1 base and J dropped 7 bases, with 13 bases sitting between them. The CDR3 loop reads CASSLVGPAGEKLFF. In DNA, the CDR3 is TGTGCCAGCAGCTTAGTTGGTCCCGCGGGTGAAAAACTGTTTTTT.

In this sample, this clonotype turned up many times. The chain combines TRBV7-9 with TRBJ1-2; the D gene is possibly TRBD1 (5 bases). Germline lookup yields CDR1 SEHNR and CDR2 FQNEAQ (reference sequence). CDR3 size: 15 residues. Trimming took 7 bases from V and 9 from J, leaving 24 bases between them. The CDR3 sequence is CASTLWGAYFDSYTF. The CDR3 coding sequence is TGTGCCAGCACCCTGTGGGGCGCCTATTTTGATAGCTACACCTTC. Variable domain in full (rest from reference TRBV7-9 and TRBJ1-2): DTGVSQNPRHKITKRGQNVTFRCDPISEHNRLYWYRQTLGQGPEFLTYFQNEAQLEKSRLLSDRFSAERPKGSFSTLEIQRTEQGDSAMYLCASTLWGAYFDSYTFGSGTRLTVV.

The chain is built from TRBV7-2 and TRBJ1-2, with a weak D call TRBD1 (6 bases). The CDR3 extends over 17 amino acids. V lost 0 bases, J lost 6 bases, and 20 bases lay in between. Germline V gene sequence: CDR1 SGHTA, CDR2 FQGNSA. DNA for the CDR3: TGTGCCAGCAGCTTAGCCCACCCCGGGGGCGCCTATGATGGCTACACCTTC. It specifies CASSLAHPGGAYDGYTF.

The DNA of the CDR3 is TGCGCCAGCAGCGTTAGCGGGGGGGCGGAGGAGACCCAGTACTTC. Its translation is CASSVSGGAEETQYF. V gene TRBV5-1 combines with J gene TRBJ2-5, with 11 nucleotides matching TRBD2. V lost 4 bases and J lost 5; bases outside the gene matches: 7. The CDR3 is made up of 15 amino acids. Germline V CDR1 and CDR2: SGHRS, YFSETQ. Drawing the rest from reference TRBV5-1 and TRBJ2-5, the complete variable domain is KAGVTQTPRYLIKTRGQQVTLSCSPISGHRSVSWYQQTPGQGLQFLFEYFSETQRNKGNFPGRFSGRQFSNSRSEMNVSTLELGDSALYLCASSVSGGAEETQYFGPGTRLLVL.